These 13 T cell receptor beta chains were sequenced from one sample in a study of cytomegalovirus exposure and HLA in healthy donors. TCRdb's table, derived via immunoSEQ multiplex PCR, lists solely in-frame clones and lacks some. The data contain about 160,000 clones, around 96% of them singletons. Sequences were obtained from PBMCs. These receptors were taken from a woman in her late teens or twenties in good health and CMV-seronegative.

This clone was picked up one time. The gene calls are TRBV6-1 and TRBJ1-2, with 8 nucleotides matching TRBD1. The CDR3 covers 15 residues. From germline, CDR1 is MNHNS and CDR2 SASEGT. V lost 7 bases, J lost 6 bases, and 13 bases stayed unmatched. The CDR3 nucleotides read TGTGCCAGCAAAGCTACCGGGACAGGACCCGATGGCTACACCTTC. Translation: CASKATGTGPDGYTF.

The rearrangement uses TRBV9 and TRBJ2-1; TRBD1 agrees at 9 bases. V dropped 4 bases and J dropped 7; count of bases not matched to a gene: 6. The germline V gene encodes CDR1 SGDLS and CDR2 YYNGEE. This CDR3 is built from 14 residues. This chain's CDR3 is CASSPGTGLNEQFF. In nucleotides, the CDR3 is TGTGCCAGCAGCCCTGGGACAGGGCTAAATGAGCAGTTCTTC.

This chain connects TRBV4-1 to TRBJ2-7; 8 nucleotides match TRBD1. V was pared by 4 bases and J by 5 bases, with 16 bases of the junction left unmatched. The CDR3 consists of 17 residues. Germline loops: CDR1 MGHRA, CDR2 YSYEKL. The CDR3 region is CASSPRQGPQSGNEQYF. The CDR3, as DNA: TGCGCCAGCAGCCCACGACAGGGGCCCCAGTCTGGGAACGAGCAGTACTTC.

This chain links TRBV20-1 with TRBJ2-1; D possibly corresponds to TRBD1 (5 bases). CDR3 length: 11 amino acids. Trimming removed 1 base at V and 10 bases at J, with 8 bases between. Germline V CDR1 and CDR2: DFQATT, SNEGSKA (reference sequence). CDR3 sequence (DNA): TGCAGTGCTAGAGGGGGCCAGGAGCAGTTCTTC. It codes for CSARGGQEQFF.

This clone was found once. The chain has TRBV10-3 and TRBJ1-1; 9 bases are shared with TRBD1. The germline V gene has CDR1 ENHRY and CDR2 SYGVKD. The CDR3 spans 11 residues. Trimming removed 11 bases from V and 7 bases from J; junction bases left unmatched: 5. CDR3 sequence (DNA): TGTGCCGCTGGGACAGGGTATGAAGCTTTCTTT. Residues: CAAGTGYEAFF.

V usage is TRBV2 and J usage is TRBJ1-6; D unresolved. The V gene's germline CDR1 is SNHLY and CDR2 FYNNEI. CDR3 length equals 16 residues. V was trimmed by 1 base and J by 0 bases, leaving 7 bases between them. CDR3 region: CASSEDRSSYNSPLHF. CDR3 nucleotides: TGTGCCAGCAGTGAAGACAGAAGCTCCTATAATTCACCCCTCCACTTT. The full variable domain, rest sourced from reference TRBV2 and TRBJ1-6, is EPEVTQTPSHQVTQMGQEVILRCVPISNHLYFYWYRQILGQKVEFLVSFYNNEISEKSEIFDDQFSVERPDGSNFTLKIRSTKLEDSAMYFCASSEDRSSYNSPLHFGNGTRLTVT.

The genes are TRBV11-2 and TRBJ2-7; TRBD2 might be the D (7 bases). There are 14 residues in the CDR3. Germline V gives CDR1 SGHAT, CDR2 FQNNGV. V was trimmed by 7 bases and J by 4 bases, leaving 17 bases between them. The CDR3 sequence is CASTTRGGVYEQYF. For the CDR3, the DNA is TGTGCCAGCACCACGAGGGGGGGCGTATACGAGCAGTACTTC.

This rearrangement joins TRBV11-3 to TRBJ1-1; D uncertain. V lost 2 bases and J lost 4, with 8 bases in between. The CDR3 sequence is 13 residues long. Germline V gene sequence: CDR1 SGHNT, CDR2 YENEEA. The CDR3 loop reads CASSLSGSTEAFF. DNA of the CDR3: TGTGCCAGCAGCTTATCGGGGAGCACTGAAGCTTTCTTT.

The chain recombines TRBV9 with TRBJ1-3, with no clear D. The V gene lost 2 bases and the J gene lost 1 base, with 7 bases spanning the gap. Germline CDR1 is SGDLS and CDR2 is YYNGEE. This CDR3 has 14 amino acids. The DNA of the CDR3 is TGTGCCAGCAGCGTCGACGGGTCTGGAAACACCATATATTTT. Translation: CASSVDGSGNTIYF.

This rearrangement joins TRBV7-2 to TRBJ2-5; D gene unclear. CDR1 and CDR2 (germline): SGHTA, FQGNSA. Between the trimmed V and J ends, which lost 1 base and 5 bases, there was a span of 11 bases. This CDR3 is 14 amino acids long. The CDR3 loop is CASSLEAGRETQYF. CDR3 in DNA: TGTGCCAGCAGCTTAGAGGCAGGCCGGGAGACCCAGTACTTC.

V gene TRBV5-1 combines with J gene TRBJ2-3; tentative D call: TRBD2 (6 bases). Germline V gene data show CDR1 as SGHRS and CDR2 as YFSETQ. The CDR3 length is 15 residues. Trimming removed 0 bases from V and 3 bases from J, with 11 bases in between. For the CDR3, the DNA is TGCGCCAGCAGCTTGGAGGGACTGACTACAGATACGCAGTATTTT. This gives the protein CASSLEGLTTDTQYF.

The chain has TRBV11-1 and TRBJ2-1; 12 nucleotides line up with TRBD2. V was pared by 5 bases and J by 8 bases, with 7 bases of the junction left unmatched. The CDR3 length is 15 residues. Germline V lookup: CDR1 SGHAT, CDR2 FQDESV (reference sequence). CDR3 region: CASSQRLAGVDEQFF. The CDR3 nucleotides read TGTGCCAGCAGCCAACGACTAGCGGGGGTTGATGAGCAGTTCTTC.

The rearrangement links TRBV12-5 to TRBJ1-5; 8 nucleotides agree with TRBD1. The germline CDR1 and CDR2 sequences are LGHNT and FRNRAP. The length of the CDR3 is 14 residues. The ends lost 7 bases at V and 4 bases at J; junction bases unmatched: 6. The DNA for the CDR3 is TGTGCTAGTGCCGCGGACAGGGCGAATCAGCCCCAGCATTTT. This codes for CASAADRANQPQHF. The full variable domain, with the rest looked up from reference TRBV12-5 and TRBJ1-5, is DARVTQTPRHKVTEMGQEVTMRCQPILGHNTVFWYRQTMMQGLELLAYFRNRAPLDDSGMPKDRFSAEMPDATLATLKIQPSEPRDSAVYFCASAADRANQPQHFGDGTRLSIL.